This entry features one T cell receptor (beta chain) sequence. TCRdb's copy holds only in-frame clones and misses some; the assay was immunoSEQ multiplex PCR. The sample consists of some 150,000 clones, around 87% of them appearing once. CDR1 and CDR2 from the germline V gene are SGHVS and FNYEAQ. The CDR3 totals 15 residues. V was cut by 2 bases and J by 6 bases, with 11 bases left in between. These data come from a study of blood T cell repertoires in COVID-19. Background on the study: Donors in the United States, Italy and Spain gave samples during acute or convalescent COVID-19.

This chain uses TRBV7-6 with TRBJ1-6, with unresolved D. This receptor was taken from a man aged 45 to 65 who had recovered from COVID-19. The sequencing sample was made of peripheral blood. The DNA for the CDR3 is TGTGCCAGCAGCTTATTCTCACCCGGTAATTCACCCCTCCACTTT. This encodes CASSLFSPGNSPLHF.